These 28 T cell receptor beta chains were all obtained from the same sample, sequenced in a study of blood T cells in healthy people across ages. PCR was performed a second time for roughly 7 to 11 cycles using a sample-barcoded 5' primer and a J-beta primer mix. A single record per CDR3 protein comes from TCRdb applying MiXCR to the 5' RACE reads. This sample yields 750,000 to 950,000 distinct CDR3 sequences, of which 53% are seen a single time; about 42% belongs to the top ten. The sample comprised blood. These receptors all stem from an older man in good health.

The chain links TRBV18 to TRBJ2-5; D might be TRBD2 (6 bases). CDR3 length equals 16 residues. In germline, CDR1 is KGHSH, CDR2 LQKENI. The V end was cut by 3 bases, the J end by 5 bases, with 19 bases between. The CDR3 DNA sequence: TGTGCCAGCTCACCTGTAGGGACTTCGGCCCCGGAGACCCAGTACTTC. It encodes CASSPVGTSAPETQYF.

The chain couples TRBV11-2 to TRBJ1-1; 11 nucleotides align to TRBD1. Trimming removed 5 bases from V and 4 bases from J; junction bases left unmatched: 6. Looked up from germline, CDR1 is SGHAT and CDR2 is FQNNGV. There are 15 residues in the CDR3. CDR3 nucleotides: TGTGCCAGCAGCCCCAAGGGGACAGGGGGCACTGAAGCTTTCTTT. Protein product: CASSPKGTGGTEAFF.

The rearrangement uses TRBV9 and TRBJ2-1; D uncertain. CDR1 is SGDLS, CDR2 YYNGEE, per germline. Trimming cost V 4 bases and J 6 bases, with 17 bases left between them. The CDR3 runs 15 residues. CDR3: CASSPPRSGVNEQFF. Here the CDR3 DNA reads TGTGCCAGCAGCCCTCCCAGGTCGGGCGTCAATGAGCAGTTCTTC.

The V call is TRBV12-3 or TRBV12-4, the J call TRBJ1-2; 7 bases match TRBD1. The V and J ends lost 2 bases and 7 bases, in that order; junction bases with no gene match: 7. There are 14 residues in the CDR3. The CDR3 region is CASSLRQGIRGYTF. The CDR3, as DNA: TGTGCCAGCAGTTTAAGACAGGGTATTCGTGGCTACACCTTC.

This sequence joins TRBV6-1 and TRBJ2-1, with TRBD2 matching 10 bases. The J segment lost 9 bases and the V segment lost 2 bases, leaving 7 bases of the junction unmatched. CDR3 length: 15 residues. Germline V CDR1 and CDR2: MNHNS, SASEGT. In DNA, the CDR3 is TGTGCCAGCAGTGAAATGGCTAGCGGGAGAAGTGAGCAGTTCTTC. Its translation: CASSEMASGRSEQFF.

This chain links TRBV12-3 or TRBV12-4 with TRBJ1-6; 9 bases are a match to TRBD1. The CDR3 totals 15 residues. The ends lost 7 bases at V and 9 bases at J; junction bases unmatched: 10. This chain's CDR3 is CASTPGQGIFSPLHF. In DNA, the CDR3 is TGTGCCAGCACGCCGGGACAGGGTATCTTTTCACCCCTCCACTTT.

The chain carries TRBV29-1 and TRBJ2-5; 11 bases agree with TRBD2. The germline gives CDR1 SQVTM, CDR2 ANQGSEA. V lost 8 bases and J lost 1; bases outside the gene matches: 3. The CDR3 contains 13 residues. In nucleotides, the CDR3 is TGCAGCATGGGACTAGCGGTCCAAGAGACCCAGTACTTC. Translated, it gives CSMGLAVQETQYF.

This chain connects TRBV5-1 to TRBJ2-5, with TRBD2 matching 14 bases. The ends lost 0 bases at V and 4 bases at J; junction bases unmatched: 2. Germline-derived CDR1 and CDR2 are SGHRS and YFSETQ. The CDR3 is 16 amino acids. The CDR3 DNA follows: TGCGCCAGCAGCTTGGGGACTAGCGGGAGGACAGAGACCCAGTACTTC. Encoded protein: CASSLGTSGRTETQYF.

The chain joins TRBV24-1 to TRBJ2-1; 9 bases agree with TRBD1. With V trimmed by 3 bases and J by 9 bases, 11 bases remained unmatched. This CDR3 is built from 16 residues. Per germline, CDR1 KGHDR and CDR2 SFDVKD. CDR3: CATSDHTGGEISEQFF. CDR3 DNA sequence: TGTGCCACCAGTGATCATACAGGGGGCGAGATCAGTGAGCAGTTCTTC.

This clonotype was observed a handful of times. The chain links TRBV29-1 to TRBJ2-5, with D possibly matching TRBD1 (5 bases). The CDR3 extends over 13 amino acids. The V and J ends lost 3 bases and 5 bases respectively, with 13 bases between them. CDR1 is SQVTM, CDR2 ANQGSEA, per germline. CDR3 DNA sequence: TGCAGCGTTGAGGGGCAGGATGGTGAGACCCAGTACTTC. It is translated as CSVEGQDGETQYF.

Comments on this clonotype: At one end, the junction sequence differs from germline, possibly due to a read error. This chain joins TRBV2 and TRBJ2-2; 8 bases are a match to TRBD1. Per the germline V gene, CDR1 is SNHLY and CDR2 is FYNNEI. The CDR3 length is 15 residues. CDR3 nucleotide sequence: TGTGCCACTCGCCAGGGGGCGGCGAACACCGGGGATCTGTTTTTT. This codes for CATRQGAANTGDLFF.

Here the CDR3 reads CASSLEAHSVAKNIQYF. The CDR3, as DNA: TGTGCCAGCAGCTTAGAGGCCCATTCGGTAGCCAAAAACATTCAGTACTTC. This chain connects TRBV7-6 to TRBJ2-4; D remains unclear. This CDR3 is 17 amino acids long. V was cut by 1 base and J by 0 bases, with 13 bases left in between. Germline lookup yields CDR1 SGHVS and CDR2 FNYEAQ.

The chain is built from TRBV21-1 and TRBJ2-3; the D call TRBD1 from the table was never checked on the DNA. TRBV21-1 is listed as a pseudogene. This CDR3 region has 15 residues. For the CDR3, the DNA is TGTGCCAGCAACGAACAGGGGTGCGAGCACAGAGACGCGTATTTT. As protein: CASNEQGCEHRDAYF.

The V call is TRBV7-8, the J call TRBJ2-7; 10 bases map to TRBD2. The J call is doubtful: the DNA matches TRBJ2-5 better. The germline CDR1 and CDR2 sequences are SGHVS and FQNEAQ. The CDR3 length is 15 residues. CDR3 DNA: TGTGCCAGCAGCTTCACCGGGACTAGCGTAGAGACCCAGTACTTC. This gives the protein CASSFTGTSVETQYF.

This chain uses TRBV5-1 with TRBJ2-6; 7 nucleotides agree with TRBD1. The germline V gene encodes CDR1 SGHRS and CDR2 YFSETQ. The CDR3 covers 16 residues. Trimming cost V 1 base and J 2 bases; bases outside gene matches: 3. CDR3 in DNA: TGCGCCAGCAGCTTGCCAGGGACAGCTGGGGCCAACGTCCTGACTTTC. It yields the protein CASSLPGTAGANVLTF.

The chain recombines TRBV6-5 with TRBJ2-2; TRBD2 aligns across 7 bases. The CDR3 is made up of 16 amino acids. CDR1 MNHEY and CDR2 SVGAGI come from the germline V gene. V dropped 0 bases and J dropped 5; count of bases not matched to a gene: 6. The CDR3 loop is CASSYSPGGGTGELFF. The CDR3 DNA is TGTGCCAGCAGTTACTCCCCGGGCGGGGGAACCGGGGAGCTGTTTTTT.

This clonotype was observed a few times. CDR3 protein: CSVGQGTGGYTF. CDR3 nucleotide sequence: TGCAGCGTTGGGCAGGGGACGGGTGGCTACACCTTC. This chain uses TRBV29-1 with TRBJ1-2; weak D call: TRBD1 (6 bases). Trimming removed 4 bases from V and 7 bases from J, with 13 bases in between. Looked up from germline, CDR1 is SQVTM and CDR2 is ANQGSEA. The CDR3 has 12 residues.

The J gene is TRBJ1-1, the V gene TRBV24-1; tentatively, D is TRBD1 (5 bases). V gave up 4 bases and J gave up 5 bases, with 16 bases separating them. CDR1 and CDR2 (germline): KGHDR, SFDVKD. The CDR3 spans 15 residues. The CDR3: CATSDPKTPGTEAFF. The CDR3 DNA is TGTGCCACCAGTGACCCGAAGACGCCAGGGACTGAAGCTTTCTTT.

V usage is TRBV7-2 and J usage is TRBJ2-7; D is ambiguous. Germline V gene lookup returns CDR1 SGHTA and CDR2 FQGNSA. This CDR3 contains 14 residues. The V end lost 3 bases, the J end lost 1 base, and 10 bases lay between the germline ends. In DNA form, the CDR3 reads TGTGCCAGCAGCTTGGGCATCCCTTCCTACGAGCAGTACTTC. The encoded protein is CASSLGIPSYEQYF.

This chain uses TRBV9 with TRBJ2-7; D perhaps matches TRBD1 (6 bases). The germline V and J ends were trimmed by 2 bases and 2 bases, with 11 bases remaining between them. The germline V gene encodes CDR1 SGDLS and CDR2 YYNGEE. The CDR3 consists of 14 residues. The DNA of the CDR3 is TGTGCCAGCAGCGTCGGGGACAACCCCTACGAGCAGTACTTC. Translation gives CASSVGDNPYEQYF.

The sample holds a few counts of this clonotype. It may be a read error: a sequence one base away is much more abundant. V usage is TRBV6-5 and J usage is TRBJ2-5; possible D gene TRBD2, 6 bases. The CDR3 has 13 residues. Looked up from germline, CDR1 is MNHEY and CDR2 is SVGAGI. The V end lost 5 bases, the J end lost 11 bases, and 18 bases lay between the germline ends. The CDR3 here is CASSETRNNEQYF. For the CDR3, the DNA is TGTGCCAGCAGTGAGACTAGAAACAATGAGCAGTACTTC.

J is TRBJ1-2 and V is TRBV4-1; D call uncertain. The CDR3 covers 16 residues. V gave up 1 base and J gave up 4 bases, with 16 bases separating them. Germline V gives CDR1 MGHRA, CDR2 YSYEKL. CDR3 region: CASSQVAVFGSYGYTF. The CDR3 DNA is TGCGCCAGCAGCCAAGTGGCCGTTTTTGGGTCCTATGGCTACACCTTC.

The J gene is TRBJ1-2, the V gene TRBV13, with D possibly being TRBD1 (6 bases). Trimming removed 5 bases from V and 7 bases from J, with 17 bases in between. CDR1 is PRHDT and CDR2 is FYEKMQ in the germline V gene (reference sequence). This CDR3 is 14 amino acids long. The CDR3 nucleotides are TGTGCCAGCAGCCTAGACGGGGGCTTCACTGGCTACACCTTC. Translation gives CASSLDGGFTGYTF.

The chain combines TRBV7-8 with TRBJ2-2; no clear D. The germline CDR1 and CDR2 sequences are SGHVS and FQNEAQ. V lost 5 bases and J lost 0, with 13 bases in between. The CDR3 runs to 16 residues. The CDR3 region has the DNA TGTGCCAGCAGCCCCCGGCTAGAGCCGAACACCGGGGAGCTGTTTTTT. Its translation is CASSPRLEPNTGELFF.

The rearrangement links TRBV5-1 to TRBJ2-5, with TRBD1 matching 8 bases. This CDR3 comprises 15 residues. The germline CDR1 and CDR2 sequences are SGHRS and YFSETQ. V was pared by 0 bases and J by 5 bases, with 6 bases of the junction left unmatched. CDR3 in DNA: TGCGCCAGCAGCTTGGTAAGACAGGGGCAGGAGACCCAGTACTTC. It translates to CASSLVRQGQETQYF.

The V call is TRBV20-1, the J call TRBJ1-3; a weak D match, TRBD1 (5 bases). The CDR3 runs to 15 residues. Germline V gene data show CDR1 as DFQATT and CDR2 as SNEGSKA (reference sequence). V gave up 0 bases and J gave up 4 bases, with 13 bases separating them. DNA of the CDR3: TGCAGTGCTAGAGATGATAGCAGGGTGGGAAACACCATATATTTT. It encodes CSARDDSRVGNTIYF.

This chain links TRBV4-2 with TRBJ1-1; tentative D call: TRBD1 (6 bases). The CDR3 loop spans 16 amino acids. Trimming left V 7 bases short and J 5 bases short, with 23 bases between. The germline V gene has CDR1 LGHNA and CDR2 YNFKEQ. This CDR3 reads CASTDFGDLQGTEAFF. CDR3 DNA: TGTGCCAGCACCGATTTTGGGGACCTTCAGGGGACTGAAGCTTTCTTT.

The chain recombines TRBV7-2 with TRBJ1-1; 9 bases match TRBD1. The CDR3 has 17 residues. The V and J ends lost 0 bases and 4 bases, in that order; junction bases with no gene match: 9. Germline loops: CDR1 SGHTA, CDR2 FQGNSA. This CDR3 reads CASSLAQGATGGTEAFF. The CDR3 nucleotides read TGTGCCAGCAGCTTAGCACAGGGGGCGACCGGGGGCACTGAAGCTTTCTTT. Looking up the rest from reference TRBV7-2 and TRBJ1-1 gives the full variable domain: GAGVSQSPSNKVTEKGKDVELRCDPISGHTALYWYRQSLGQGLEFLIYFQGNSAPDKSGLPSDRFSAERTGGSVSTLTIQRTQQEDSAVYLCASSLAQGATGGTEAFFGQGTRLTVV.